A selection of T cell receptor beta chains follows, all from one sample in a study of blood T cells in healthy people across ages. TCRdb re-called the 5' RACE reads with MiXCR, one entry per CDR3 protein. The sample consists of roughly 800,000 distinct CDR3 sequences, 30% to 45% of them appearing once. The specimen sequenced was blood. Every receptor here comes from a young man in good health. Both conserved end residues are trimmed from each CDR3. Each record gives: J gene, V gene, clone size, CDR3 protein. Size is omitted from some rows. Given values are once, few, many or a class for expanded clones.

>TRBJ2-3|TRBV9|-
ASSGYEDTQY
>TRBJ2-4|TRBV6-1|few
ASSRRGPGSLAKNIQY
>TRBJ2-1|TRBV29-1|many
SVDKGQGAVNEQF
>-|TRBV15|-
ATSPQGFYEQY
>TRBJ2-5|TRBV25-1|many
ASSDQSGGPSGKQTQY
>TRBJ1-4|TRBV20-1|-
SARVSNEKLF
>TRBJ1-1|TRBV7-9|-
ASSRDRASEEAF
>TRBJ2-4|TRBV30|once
AWSVDSGTNIQY
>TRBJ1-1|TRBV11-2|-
ASSLAHTEAF
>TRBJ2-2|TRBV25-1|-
ASSDGENTGELF
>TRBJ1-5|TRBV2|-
ASSGGIRNQPQH
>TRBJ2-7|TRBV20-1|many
SAGAKSSYEQY
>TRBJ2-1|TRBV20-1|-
SATPSGEHQLTYNEQF
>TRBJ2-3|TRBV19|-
ARRSTDTQY
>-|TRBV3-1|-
ASSQEKKTQY
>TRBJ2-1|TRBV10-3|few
AISVQGERSYNEQF
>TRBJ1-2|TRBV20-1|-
SAQRGATGYT
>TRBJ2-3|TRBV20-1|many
SAPTTSGGAHSTDTQY
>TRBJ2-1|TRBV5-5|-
ASSLGVSGRAPSLNDEQF
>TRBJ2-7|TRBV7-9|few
ASSSPRDGAYEQY
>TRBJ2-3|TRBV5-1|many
ASSLPGESTDTQY
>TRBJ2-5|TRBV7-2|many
ASSSLNGGQGQETQY
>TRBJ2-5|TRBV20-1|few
SARGIAGGLPLEQY
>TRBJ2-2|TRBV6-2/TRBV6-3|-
ASSYTNQGISNTGELF
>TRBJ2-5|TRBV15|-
ATSRAGARGETQY
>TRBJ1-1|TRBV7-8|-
ASSLQGAVTEAF
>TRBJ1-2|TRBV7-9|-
ASSKGGMNYGYT
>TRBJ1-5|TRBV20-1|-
SASRGDSNQPQH